The clone carrying this TCR beta chain was seen a handful of times. The data originate from a study of regulatory T cells in long-lasting Graves disease. Researchers made TCR beta libraries by using iRepertoire HTBI primers and running Arm-PCR on CDR3 regions. TCRdb used MiXCR to reprocess the multiplex PCR reads, holding one entry per CDR3 protein. Seen here are hundreds of thousands of distinct CDR3 sequences, 20% to 25% observed once, and the top ten hold about 8.3%. Time point denoted: persistent/refractory GD, antithyroid drugs over 5 years with positive TRAb. PBMCs were the source of the RNA used for TCR sequencing. One endocrinology department in Xi'an, China, was where patients came from. The input for sequencing was peripheral blood mononuclear cells (PBMCs), taken when the disease was refractory, from a patient treated with antithyroid drugs. The sequence was collected from a female donor with Graves disease.

CDR3 sequence reads: CSVAGGPYYGYTF. CDR3 DNA: TGCAGCGTCGCAGGGGGCCCCTACTATGGCTACACCTTC. The J gene is TRBJ1-2, the V gene TRBV29-1; 8 nucleotides match TRBD1. The CDR3 is made up of 13 amino acids. With 6 bases clipped from V and 3 bases from J, the junction kept 6 bases outside the gene matches. CDR1 and CDR2 (germline): SQVTM, ANQGSEA.